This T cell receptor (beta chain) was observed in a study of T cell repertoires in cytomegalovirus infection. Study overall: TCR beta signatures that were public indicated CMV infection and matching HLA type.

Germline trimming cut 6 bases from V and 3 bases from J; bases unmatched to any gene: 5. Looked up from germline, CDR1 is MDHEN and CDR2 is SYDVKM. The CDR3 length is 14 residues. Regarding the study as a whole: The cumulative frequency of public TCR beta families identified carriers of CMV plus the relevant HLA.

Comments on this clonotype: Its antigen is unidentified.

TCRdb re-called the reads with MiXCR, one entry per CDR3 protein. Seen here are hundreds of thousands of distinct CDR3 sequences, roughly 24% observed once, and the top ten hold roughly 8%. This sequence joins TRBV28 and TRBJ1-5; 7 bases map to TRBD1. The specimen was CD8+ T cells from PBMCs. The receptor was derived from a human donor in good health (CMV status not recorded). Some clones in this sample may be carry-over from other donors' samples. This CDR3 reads CASSRDSINQPQHF. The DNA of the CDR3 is TGTGCCAGCAGCCGGGACAGTATCAATCAGCCCCAGCATTTT.